The 2 T cell receptor beta chains below were found in one sample sequenced in a study of blood T cell repertoires in COVID-19. Some clones are missing from TCRdb's copy, which holds only in-frame ones; the method was immunoSEQ multiplex PCR. The sample has around 130,000 clones; approximately 85% are singletons. Sequences were obtained from peripheral blood. The receptors come from a man aged 50 or older with acute or convalescent COVID-19.

This chain connects TRBV6-5 to TRBJ1-1; TRBD1 agrees at 9 bases. The ends lost 6 bases at V and 4 bases at J; junction bases unmatched: 6. Germline CDR1 MNHEY, CDR2 SVGAGI. CDR3 length: 14 residues. The CDR3 DNA follows: TGTGCCAGCAGCCTGACAGGGGGAGGCACTGAAGCTTTCTTT. This encodes CASSLTGGGTEAFF.

The chain has TRBV7-6 and TRBJ2-1, with TRBD2 matching over 8 bases. The CDR3 has 15 amino acids. Germline loops: CDR1 SGHVS, CDR2 FNYEAQ. Trimming at V came to 5 bases and at J to 8 bases, leaving 11 bases not matched to a gene. CDR3 bases: TGTGCCAGCAGCCCTACGGGGGGGCTTTTCTATGAGCAGTTCTTC. It codes for CASSPTGGLFYEQFF.